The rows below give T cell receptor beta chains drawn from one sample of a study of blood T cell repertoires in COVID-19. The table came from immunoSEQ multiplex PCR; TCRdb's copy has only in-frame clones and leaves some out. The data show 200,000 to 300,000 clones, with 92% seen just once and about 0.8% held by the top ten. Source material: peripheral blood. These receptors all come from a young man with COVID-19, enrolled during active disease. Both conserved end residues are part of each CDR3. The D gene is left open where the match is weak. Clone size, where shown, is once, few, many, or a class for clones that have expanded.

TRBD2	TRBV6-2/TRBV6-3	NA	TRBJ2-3	CASSPTSGGAGDTQYF	TGTGCCAGCAGCCCTACTAGCGGGGGGGCGGGAGATACGCAGTATTTT
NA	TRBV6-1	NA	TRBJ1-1	CASSEAPPQGTEAFF	TGTGCCAGCAGTGAAGCCCCCCCCCAGGGGACTGAAGCTTTCTTT
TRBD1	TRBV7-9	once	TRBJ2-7	CASSLPDRAHEQYF	TGTGCCAGCAGCTTACCGGACAGGGCCCACGAGCAGTACTTC
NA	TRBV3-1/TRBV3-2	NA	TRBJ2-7	CASSPLPGGLADEQYF	TGTGCCAGCAGCCCTCTACCAGGGGGACTCGCGGACGAGCAGTACTTC
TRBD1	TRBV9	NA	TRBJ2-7	CASSFRTGPTYEQYF	TGTGCCAGCAGCTTTAGGACAGGACCTACCTACGAGCAGTACTTC
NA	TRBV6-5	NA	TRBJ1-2	CASSHTGTDYTF	TGTGCCAGCAGTCACACAGGGACGGACTACACCTTC
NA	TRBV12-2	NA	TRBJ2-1	CASAPGAHPSSYNEQFF	TGTGCAAGCGCTCCAGGGGCCCACCCGAGCTCCTACAATGAGCAGTTCTTC
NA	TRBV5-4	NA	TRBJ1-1	CASSPGGRGGTEAFF	TGTGCCAGCAGCCCGGGTGGCCGAGGGGGCACTGAAGCTTTCTTT
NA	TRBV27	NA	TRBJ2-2	CASSLWAGSNTGELFF	TGTGCCAGCAGTTTATGGGCAGGTTCGAACACCGGGGAGCTGTTTTTT
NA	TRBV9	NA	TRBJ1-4	CASSVGTAQSEKLFF	TGTGCCAGCAGCGTAGGGACAGCCCAGTCTGAAAAACTGTTTTTT
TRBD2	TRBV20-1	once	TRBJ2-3	CSASIAGRADTQYF	TGCAGTGCTAGTATAGCGGGGAGGGCAGATACGCAGTATTTT
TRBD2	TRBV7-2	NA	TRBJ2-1	CASSLELAGGNNEQFF	TGTGCCAGCAGCTTAGAACTAGCGGGGGGTAATAATGAGCAGTTCTTC
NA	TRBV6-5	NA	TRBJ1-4	CASSYLRGGTNEKLFF	TGTGCCAGCAGTTACTTAAGGGGCGGAACTAATGAAAAACTGTTTTTT
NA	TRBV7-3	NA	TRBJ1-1	CASSVQGGNAEAFF	TGTGCCAGCAGCGTCCAGGGTGGGAACGCTGAAGCTTTCTTT
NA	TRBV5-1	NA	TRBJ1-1	CASSLDRPDTEAFF	TGCGCCAGCAGCTTGGACAGGCCTGACACTGAAGCTTTCTTT
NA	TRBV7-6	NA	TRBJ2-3	CASSTDSYTDTQYF	TGTGCCAGCAGCACGGACAGTTACACAGATACGCAGTATTTT
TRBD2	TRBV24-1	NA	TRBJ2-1	CATSAQRGGTSLNEQFF	TGTGCCACCAGCGCACAGCGCGGGGGAACCTCTTTGAATGAGCAGTTCTTC
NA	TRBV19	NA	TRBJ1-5	CASSIFITQQGDQPQHF	TGTGCCAGTAGTATTTTTATCACCCAGCAGGGTGATCAGCCCCAGCATTTT
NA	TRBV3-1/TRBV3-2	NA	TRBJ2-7	CASSSRPGTYEQYF	TGTGCCAGCAGCAGCCGTCCGGGGACCTACGAGCAGTACTTC
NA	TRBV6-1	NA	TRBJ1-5	CASSDRGGQPQHF	TGTGCCAGCAGTGACAGAGGGGGACAGCCCCAGCATTTT
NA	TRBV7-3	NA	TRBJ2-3	CASSPRGFTDTQYF	TGTGCCAGCAGCCCCCGGGGGTTCACAGATACGCAGTATTTT
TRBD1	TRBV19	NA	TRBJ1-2	CASSIVPGTGGAATGYTF	TGTGCCAGTAGTATAGTTCCAGGGACAGGGGGCGCGGCGACTGGCTACACCTTC
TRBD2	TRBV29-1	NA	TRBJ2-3	CSVEDQILGGLARYTDTQYF	TGCAGCGTTGAAGATCAGATATTGGGAGGACTAGCGAGATACACAGATACGCAGTATTTT
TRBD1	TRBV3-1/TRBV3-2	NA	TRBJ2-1	CASSQDRGNAISNEQFF	TGTGCCAGCAGCCAGGACAGGGGGAACGCCATATCCAATGAGCAGTTCTTC
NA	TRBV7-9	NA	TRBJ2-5	CASSLVPTAGGTQYF	TGTGCCAGCAGCTTAGTGCCGACGGCCGGAGGGACCCAGTACTTC
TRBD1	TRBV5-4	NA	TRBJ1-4	CASSLNGQGPRRDEKLFF	TGTGCCAGCAGCTTGAACGGACAGGGACCGCGCAGGGATGAAAAACTGTTTTTT
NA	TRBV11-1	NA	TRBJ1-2	CASSHLTGGDYYGYTF	TGTGCCAGCAGCCATTTAACCGGGGGGGACTACTATGGCTACACCTTC
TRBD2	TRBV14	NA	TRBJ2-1	CASSQAPRGVRYPSYNEQFF	TGTGCCAGCAGCCAAGCCCCCCGGGGGGTAAGGTACCCCTCCTACAATGAGCAGTTCTTC
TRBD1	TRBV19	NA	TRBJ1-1	CASSLTGGSIPEAFF	TGTGCCAGTAGTCTTACAGGGGGCTCGATCCCTGAAGCTTTCTTT
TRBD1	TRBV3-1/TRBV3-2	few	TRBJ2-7	CASSRGTGGVNYEQYF	TGTGCCAGCAGCCGTGGGACAGGGGGCGTCAACTACGAGCAGTACTTC
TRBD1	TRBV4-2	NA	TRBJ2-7	CASSHGRTGFGSYEQYF	TGTGCCAGCAGCCACGGAAGGACAGGCTTCGGGTCCTACGAGCAGTACTTC
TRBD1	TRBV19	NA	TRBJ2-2	CASSIQQGHGELFF	TGTGCCAGTAGTATCCAACAGGGGCACGGGGAGCTGTTTTTT
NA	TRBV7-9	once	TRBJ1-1	CASSPGRVSEAFF	TGTGCCAGCAGCCCAGGGCGAGTCTCTGAAGCTTTCTTT
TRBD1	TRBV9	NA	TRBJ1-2	CASSAGTGGWYGYTF	TGTGCCAGCAGCGCCGGGACAGGGGGCTGGTATGGCTACACCTTC
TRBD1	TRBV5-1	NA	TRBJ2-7	CASSLGTGGYEQYF	TGCGCCAGCAGCCTGGGGACAGGGGGCTACGAGCAGTACTTC
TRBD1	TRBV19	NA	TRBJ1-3	CASIRDRGSGNTIYF	TGTGCCAGTATCCGGGACAGGGGCTCTGGAAACACCATATATTTT
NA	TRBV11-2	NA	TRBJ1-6	CASSPGTPTSPLHF	TGTGCCAGCAGTCCCGGGACACCGACTTCACCCCTCCACTTT